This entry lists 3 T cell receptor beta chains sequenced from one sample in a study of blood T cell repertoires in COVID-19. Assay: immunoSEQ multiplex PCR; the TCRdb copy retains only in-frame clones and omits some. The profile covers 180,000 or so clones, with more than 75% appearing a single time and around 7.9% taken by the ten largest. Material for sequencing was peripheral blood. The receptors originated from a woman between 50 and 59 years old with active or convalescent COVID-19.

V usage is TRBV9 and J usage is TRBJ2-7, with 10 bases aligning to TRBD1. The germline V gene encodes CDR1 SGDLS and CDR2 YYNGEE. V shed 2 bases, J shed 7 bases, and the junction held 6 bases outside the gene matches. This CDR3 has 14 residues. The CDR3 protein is CASSVGTGVWEQYF. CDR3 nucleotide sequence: TGTGCCAGCAGCGTGGGGACAGGGGTTTGGGAGCAGTACTTC.

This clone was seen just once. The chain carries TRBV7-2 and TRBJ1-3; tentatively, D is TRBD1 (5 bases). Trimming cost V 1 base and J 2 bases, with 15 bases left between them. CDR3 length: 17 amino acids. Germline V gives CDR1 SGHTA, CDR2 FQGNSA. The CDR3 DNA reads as TGTGCCAGCAGCTTAGTCGGGGCAGGAGGGGCTGGAAACACCATATATTTT. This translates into CASSLVGAGGAGNTIYF.

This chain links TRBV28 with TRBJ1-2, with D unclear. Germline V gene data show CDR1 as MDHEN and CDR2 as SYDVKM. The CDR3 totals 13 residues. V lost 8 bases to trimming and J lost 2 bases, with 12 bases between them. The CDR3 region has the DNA TGTGCCAGCGGCCTGAGTAGCAACTATGGCTACACCTTC. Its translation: CASGLSSNYGYTF.